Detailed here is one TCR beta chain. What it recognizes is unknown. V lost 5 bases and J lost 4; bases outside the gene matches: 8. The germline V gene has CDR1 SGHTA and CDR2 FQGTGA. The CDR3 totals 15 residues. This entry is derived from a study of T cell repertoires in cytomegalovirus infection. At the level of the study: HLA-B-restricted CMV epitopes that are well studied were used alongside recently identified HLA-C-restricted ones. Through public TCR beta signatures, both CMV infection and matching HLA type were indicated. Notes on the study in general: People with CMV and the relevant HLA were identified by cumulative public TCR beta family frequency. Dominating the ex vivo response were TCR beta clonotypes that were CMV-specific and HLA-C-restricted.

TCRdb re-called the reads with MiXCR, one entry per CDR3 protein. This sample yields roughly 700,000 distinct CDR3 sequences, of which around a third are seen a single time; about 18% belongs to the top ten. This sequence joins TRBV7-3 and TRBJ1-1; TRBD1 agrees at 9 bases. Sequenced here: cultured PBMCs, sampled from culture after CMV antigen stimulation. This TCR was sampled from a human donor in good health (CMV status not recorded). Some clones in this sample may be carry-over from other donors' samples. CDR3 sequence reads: CASSGGGGQGTEAFF. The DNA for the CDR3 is TGTGCCAGCAGCGGCGGGGGGGGACAGGGCACTGAAGCTTTCTTT.